Each of the 20 T cell receptor beta chains below was sequenced from the same sample in a study of shared clonotypes between healthy human individuals (dated by TCRdb to 2018 to 2021). The receptor library was made with the immunoSEQ multiplex PCR assay. Sourced from immuneACCESS, this table was stored by TCRdb with only in-frame sequences that have V and J called. A share of the clones is absent; for the studies checked, an unresolved V gene accounts for under half, and the remainder has no known explanation. The sample profile shows roughly 2 million clones; approximately 94% of them were found once. The top ten clones comprise roughly 0.13% of the sample. Sequencing was done on a sample of naive CD4+ T cells sorted from blood. The meaning of the sample's cell subset or site label: CD45RA+ positively selected. The receptor set was obtained from a man between 18 and 29 years old in good health.

V is TRBV9 and J is TRBJ2-7, with 12 bases matching TRBD1. V lost 2 bases, J lost 4 bases, and 7 bases stayed unmatched. The germline CDR1 and CDR2 sequences are SGDLS and YYNGEE. The CDR3 contains 16 residues. The CDR3 nucleotides read TGTGCCAGCAGCGTGTCTTGGGACAGGGGGCGGTACGAGCAGTACTTC. The encoded protein is CASSVSWDRGRYEQYF.

The chain employs TRBV11-2 and TRBJ2-7, with 10 positions matching TRBD2. The CDR3 contains 16 residues. V was pared by 6 bases and J by 2 bases, with 10 bases of the junction left unmatched. Germline V gives CDR1 SGHAT, CDR2 FQNNGV. This CDR3 is CASSTLGGLATYEQYF. CDR3 coding DNA: TGTGCCAGCAGTACTTTGGGGGGACTAGCGACCTACGAGCAGTACTTC.

This clone came up once. The chain carries TRBV10-3 and TRBJ1-4, with D perhaps TRBD1 (5 bases). CDR3 length equals 15 residues. Deletions cut 3 bases from V and 6 bases from J, with 14 bases between. Looked up from germline, CDR1 is ENHRY and CDR2 is SYGVKD. CDR3 protein: CAISESRQGYEKLFF. The CDR3 nucleotides are TGTGCCATCAGTGAAAGTCGGCAGGGATATGAAAAACTGTTTTTT.

The V gene is TRBV18, the J gene TRBJ2-7; D may be TRBD2 (5 bases). The germline V gene has CDR1 KGHSH and CDR2 LQKENI. V lost 1 base, J lost 7 bases, and 14 bases lay in between. The CDR3 is made up of 14 amino acids. This CDR3 reads CASSPLDSSGEQYF. CDR3 sequence (DNA): TGTGCCAGCTCACCACTGGATTCCTCGGGGGAGCAGTACTTC. Together with reference TRBV18 and TRBJ2-7, the CDR3 gives the full variable domain: NAGVMQNPRHLVRRRGQEARLRCSPMKGHSHVYWYRQLPEEGLKFMVYLQKENIIDESGMPKERFSAEFPKEGPSILRIQQVVRGDSAAYFCASSPLDSSGEQYFGPGTRLTVT.

The chain recombines TRBV10-3 with TRBJ2-1, with TRBD1 matching over 9 bases. CDR1 is ENHRY, CDR2 SYGVKD, per germline. This CDR3 region has 17 residues. The J segment lost 5 bases and the V segment lost 5 bases, leaving 13 bases of the junction unmatched. CDR3 sequence: CAISNRQGDLSHNEQFF. The CDR3 DNA follows: TGTGCCATCAGTAACAGACAGGGGGACCTTTCTCACAATGAGCAGTTCTTC.

This chain connects TRBV5-1 to TRBJ2-3; the match to TRBD1 covers 8 bases. The germline V gene has CDR1 SGHRS and CDR2 YFSETQ. V shed 5 bases, J shed 6 bases, and the junction held 11 bases outside the gene matches. This CDR3 region has 15 residues. The CDR3 DNA is TGCGCCAGCAGTACTGGACAGGGCGGTTTGGATACGCAGTATTTT. This encodes CASSTGQGGLDTQYF.

Worth noting for this clone: Other DNA sequences in the same sample also yield this CDR3. The rearrangement links TRBV9 to TRBJ1-5; D not resolved. Germline CDR1 SGDLS, CDR2 YYNGEE. This CDR3 contains 14 residues. The germline V and J ends were trimmed by 0 bases and 3 bases, with 7 bases remaining between them. The CDR3 DNA is TGTGCCAGCAGCGTAGCGGGGAACAATCAGCCCCAGCATTTT. This codes for CASSVAGNNQPQHF.

The V call is TRBV7-2, the J call TRBJ1-2; D gene unclear. Trimming stripped 5 bases from V and 2 bases from J, with 12 bases between. CDR1 and CDR2 from the germline V gene are SGHTA and FQGNSA. This CDR3 is built from 14 residues. The CDR3 region has the DNA TGTGCCAGCAGCAAGGGATGGGAAAACTATGGCTACACCTTC. Amino acid sequence: CASSKGWENYGYTF.

Comments on this clone: In the same sample, other DNA sequences code for this CDR3. The genes are TRBV7-8 and TRBJ1-6; D ambiguous. Germline V CDR1 and CDR2: SGHVS, FQNEAQ. CDR3 length: 11 amino acids. V shed 6 bases and J shed 8 bases, with 5 bases lying between them. The CDR3 protein is CASSLDSPLHF. In DNA, the CDR3 is TGTGCCAGCAGTCTGGATTCACCCCTCCACTTT.

This clone was seen once. The chain joins TRBV5-4 to TRBJ2-5, with a possible D match to TRBD1 (5 bases). The germline gives CDR1 SGHNT, CDR2 YYREEE (reference sequence). V shed 3 bases and J shed 9 bases, with 12 bases lying between them. This CDR3 region has 12 residues. The CDR3 protein is CASSSNAGPQYF. The CDR3 DNA is TGTGCCAGCAGCTCCAATGCAGGGCCCCAGTACTTC.

The chain uses TRBV5-1 and TRBJ1-4; tentatively, D is TRBD1 (5 bases). The CDR3 consists of 16 residues. Looked up from germline, CDR1 is SGHRS and CDR2 is YFSETQ. Trimming shortened V by 4 bases and J by 7 bases, and 20 bases separated the two germline ends. The CDR3 nucleotides read TGCGCCAGCAGCCCGGGGGGTGGCACAATCGGTGAAAAACTGTTTTTT. Translating gives CASSPGGGTIGEKLFF.

V and J are TRBV29-1 and TRBJ2-1; D not certain. V was pared by 4 bases and J by 6 bases, with 13 bases between. The CDR3 is 13 amino acids. The germline gives CDR1 SQVTM, CDR2 ANQGSEA. The CDR3 loop is CSVAALSPNEQFF. In DNA, the CDR3 is TGCAGCGTTGCTGCTCTAAGCCCCAATGAGCAGTTCTTC.

The chain combines TRBV30 with TRBJ2-2, with no clear D. The CDR3 runs to 15 residues. Looked up from germline, CDR1 is GTSNPN and CDR2 is SVGIG (reference sequence). V lost 4 bases and J 1 base, leaving 13 bases between the germline ends. CDR3 loop: CAWTRRTKNTGELFF. The CDR3 DNA reads as TGTGCCTGGACACGAAGGACCAAGAACACCGGGGAGCTGTTTTTT.

This chain links TRBV10-3 with TRBJ2-1; tentative D call: TRBD2 (5 bases). Germline V gives CDR1 ENHRY, CDR2 SYGVKD. The CDR3 sequence is 14 residues long. Trimming took 0 bases from V and 4 from J, leaving 7 bases between them. CDR3 amino acids: CAISESREYNEQFF. CDR3 nucleotides: TGTGCCATCAGTGAGTCTAGGGAGTACAATGAGCAGTTCTTC.

This chain links TRBV5-1 with TRBJ2-7, with TRBD2 matching 8 bases. V shed 4 bases, J shed 2 bases, and the junction held 5 bases outside the gene matches. CDR1 is SGHRS, CDR2 YFSETQ, per germline. This CDR3 is 14 amino acids long. The CDR3 sequence is CASSTIAGPYEQYF. The CDR3 DNA is TGCGCCAGCAGCACTATAGCGGGACCCTACGAGCAGTACTTC.

The chain has TRBV11-2 and TRBJ2-1; 10 bases agree with TRBD2. The germline CDR1 and CDR2 sequences are SGHAT and FQNNGV. The CDR3 is 15 residues long. V trimming: 5 bases; J trimming: 4 bases; junction bases outside the gene matches: 5. The CDR3: CASSAGTSDYNEQFF. The CDR3 DNA sequence: TGTGCCAGCAGCGCGGGGACTAGCGATTACAATGAGCAGTTCTTC. The whole variable domain, filled in from reference TRBV11-2 and TRBJ2-1, reads EAGVAQSPRYKIIEKRQSVAFWCNPISGHATLYWYQQILGQGPKLLIQFQNNGVVDDSQLPKDRFSAERLKGVDSTLKIQPAKLEDSAVYLCASSAGTSDYNEQFFGPGTRLTVL.

The J gene is TRBJ2-7, the V gene TRBV6-5; tentatively, D is TRBD1 (6 bases). CDR3 length equals 13 residues. The germline V gene encodes CDR1 MNHEY and CDR2 SVGAGI. V was clipped by 6 bases and J by 2 bases, with 11 bases between them. The CDR3 DNA reads TGTGCCAGCAGCGAGGGGGTTGCCTACGAGCAGTACTTC. Amino acid sequence: CASSEGVAYEQYF.

The J gene is TRBJ2-7, the V gene TRBV28, with a tentative D call TRBD1 (6 bases). The V gene lost 3 bases and the J gene lost 3 bases, with 15 bases spanning the gap. Germline V lookup: CDR1 MDHEN, CDR2 SYDVKM. The CDR3 runs 15 residues. The CDR3, as DNA: TGTGCCAGCAGTTTCTCGGACCGAGGGGGCTACGAGCAGTACTTC. Amino acid sequence: CASSFSDRGGYEQYF.

This clone has just one count. This chain links TRBV4-1 with TRBJ2-7; D ambiguous. There are 14 residues in the CDR3. Germline V gene lookup returns CDR1 MGHRA and CDR2 YSYEKL. With 1 base removed from V and 3 bases from J, the gap between germline ends came to 10 bases. The CDR3 region is CASSQGWVGYEQYF. The CDR3 DNA follows: TGCGCCAGCAGCCAAGGATGGGTAGGCTACGAGCAGTACTTC.

V gene TRBV11-2 combines with J gene TRBJ1-3, with D hard to call. CDR1 and CDR2 (germline): SGHAT, FQNNGV. The CDR3 loop spans 14 amino acids. Trimming left V 11 bases short and J 2 bases short, with 16 bases between. CDR3 amino acids: CASELGSPGNTIYF. DNA of the CDR3: TGTGCCTCGGAGCTTGGGTCCCCTGGAAACACCATATATTTT.